Listed below are T cell receptor beta chains from one sample, sequenced in a study of shared clonotypes between healthy human individuals. Data came from immunoSEQ multiplex PCR; TCRdb stores just in-frame clones and leaves some out. The sample comprises roughly 2.2 million clones, more than 80% of which are singletons, and around 0.4% rests with the top ten. The sample taken for sequencing was naive CD4+ T cells from PBMCs. The receptor source for this set is a man younger than 35 in good health. Some clones in this sample may be carry-over from other donors' samples. CDR3s include the opening cysteine and the closing phenylalanine or tryptophan. Fields, in order: J gene, V gene, CDR3 protein.

TRBJ2-7 | TRBV18 | CASSTLGGRYEQYF
TRBJ2-7 | TRBV11-2 | CASSFRLAEGEQYF
TRBJ2-5 | TRBV28 | CASSLGKQETQYF
TRBJ1-1 | TRBV7-2 | CASSQGQVGTEAFF
TRBJ1-5 | TRBV7-9 | CASSLGNQPQHF
TRBJ1-2 | TRBV27 | CASSPLTGFYGYTF
TRBJ2-1 | TRBV11-3 | CASSDSGGLEQFF
TRBJ2-1 | TRBV9 | CASSVGVGRERYNEQFF
TRBJ2-5 | TRBV19 | CASTYTSGRDETQYF
TRBJ2-1 | TRBV5-1 | CASRQLAGNDEQFF
TRBJ2-2 | TRBV5-6 | CASSLVRHNTGELFF
TRBJ2-3 | TRBV4-1 | CASSQLSPYTDTQYF
TRBJ1-2 | TRBV30 | CAWSALERGGIGYTF
TRBJ1-1 | TRBV5-1 | CASSLEGSNTEAFF
TRBJ1-4 | TRBV28 | CASRWTGESNEKLFF
TRBJ1-1 | TRBV7-2 | CASSPQGMNTEAFF
TRBJ1-1 | TRBV7-3 | CASSPRTGGTEAFF
TRBJ2-3 | TRBV2 | CASNLSGTDTQYF
TRBJ1-2 | TRBV2 | CASSGGYGYTF
TRBJ2-1 | TRBV5-1 | CASSPSILMVQYEQFF
TRBJ2-6 | TRBV30 | CAWSGLSGANVLTF
TRBJ2-2 | TRBV11-2 | CASRSGQNTGELFF
TRBJ2-3 | TRBV4-3 | CASSQEGHTDTQYF
TRBJ2-7 | TRBV28 | CASTRGQVWYEQYF
TRBJ1-4 | TRBV4-2 | CASSQDDEKLFF
TRBJ1-1 | TRBV5-4 | CASSLPNTEAFF
TRBJ1-2 | TRBV6-5 | CASGAGQGYTF
TRBJ2-7 | TRBV19 | CASSPEFTYEQYF
TRBJ2-7 | TRBV28 | CASSLTANYEQYF
TRBJ2-2 | TRBV9 | CASSREGGHLTGELFF
TRBJ1-1 | TRBV7-3 | CASSSQGNTEAFF
TRBJ2-5 | TRBV11-3 | CASSSPTEQETQYF
TRBJ1-2 | TRBV5-1 | CASSPSLLNGGYTF
TRBJ2-7 | TRBV18 | CASSPLASGQSEQYF
TRBJ1-4 | TRBV23-1 | CASRPRDRDRRDATNEKLFF
TRBJ2-1 | TRBV19 | CASSVGQGSHEQFF
TRBJ1-3 | TRBV5-6 | CASSLRKDHSGNTIYF
TRBJ2-3 | TRBV14 | CASSQPGTSQWADTQYF
TRBJ2-5 | TRBV5-1 | CASSLQGESEETQYF
TRBJ1-5 | TRBV7-9 | CASSLSTGNQPQHF
TRBJ2-1 | TRBV10-2 | CASRDSSQSGVF
TRBJ1-3 | TRBV7-2 | CASSLTGGSGNTIYF
TRBJ1-4 | TRBV6-1 | CASSARQGLGKLFF
TRBJ2-7 | TRBV19 | CASSIVAGGYEQYF
TRBJ2-7 | TRBV5-4 | CASVPGTATYEQYF
TRBJ2-1 | TRBV7-9 | CASSVGQGIGYNEQFF
TRBJ2-3 | TRBV5-8 | CASSRAVQSTTDTQYF
TRBJ1-3 | TRBV6-5 | CASRRHGPGNTIYF
TRBJ1-1 | TRBV28 | CASSSPGRAEAFF
TRBJ1-1 | TRBV28 | CASSSSSSVDTEAFF
TRBJ2-7 | TRBV18 | CASSGDRHYEQYF